These 30 T cell receptor beta chains were all obtained from the same sample, sequenced in a study of control samples from healthy donors and cancer patients. Repertoires were generated with immunoSEQ multiplex PCR, while TCRdb's copy carries only in-frame clones and drops some. Of some 220,000 clones listed, roughly 94% are singletons. Material: blood. These receptors were collected from a man in his forties or fifties in good health.

CDR3 sequence reads: CASSADGNTEAFF. In nucleotides, the CDR3 is TGTGCCAGCAGCGCTGACGGGAACACTGAAGCTTTCTTT. The chain recombines TRBV5-6 with TRBJ1-1; D is unclear. Trimming took 4 bases from V and 1 from J, leaving 8 bases between them. Germline CDR1 reads SGHDT; CDR2 reads YYEEEE. CDR3 size: 13 residues.

This rearrangement joins TRBV3-1 (or the pseudogene TRBV3-2) to TRBJ1-5; D call uncertain. V was shortened by 0 bases and J by 11 bases, with 14 bases between the two germline ends. CDR1 is LGHDT, CDR2 YNNKEL, per germline (reference sequence). This CDR3 is 14 amino acids long. The CDR3 coding sequence is TGTGCCAGCAGCCAAGATTCCGAGGTTATGGCCCAGCATTTT. Translation: CASSQDSEVMAQHF.

The CDR3 here is CASSFLISYEQYF. CDR3 bases: TGTGCCAGCAGTTTCCTCATATCCTACGAGCAGTACTTC. The V gene is TRBV28, the J gene TRBJ2-7; D gene uncertain. CDR1 is MDHEN, CDR2 SYDVKM, per germline. The V end lost 3 bases, the J end lost 1 base, and 7 bases lay between the germline ends. This CDR3 is built from 13 residues.

The rearrangement joins TRBV5-1 to TRBJ1-4, with D tentatively TRBD1 (6 bases). The CDR3 consists of 15 residues. Trimming cost V 4 bases and J 0 bases, with 10 bases left between them. The germline V gene encodes CDR1 SGHRS and CDR2 YFSETQ. This chain's CDR3 is CASSPGTPTNEKLFF. CDR3 in DNA: TGCGCCAGCAGCCCGGGGACACCAACTAATGAAAAACTGTTTTTT.

This sequence joins TRBV27 and TRBJ2-5; no definite D call. The CDR3 extends over 14 amino acids. V lost 5 bases and J lost 5, with 15 bases in between. The germline V gene encodes CDR1 MNHEY and CDR2 SMNVEV (reference sequence). Here the CDR3 reads CASSLDSFRETQYF. CDR3 coding DNA: TGTGCCAGCAGTCTGGATTCCTTCCGGGAGACCCAGTACTTC.

This clone was seen just once. The chain has TRBV6-5 and TRBJ1-2, with D uncertain. The CDR3 length is 13 residues. Trimming left V 0 bases short and J 7 bases short, with 9 bases between. Germline CDR1 MNHEY, CDR2 SVGAGI. CDR3 DNA sequence: TGTGCCAGCAGTTACTCGACGGGCTTTGGCTACACCTTC. Its protein product is CASSYSTGFGYTF.

This chain joins TRBV7-3 and TRBJ1-3; TRBD1 matches 7 bases. This CDR3 spans 13 amino acids. Germline V gives CDR1 SGHTA, CDR2 FQGTGA. The V gene end was trimmed by 7 bases and the J gene end by 2 bases; junction bases not matched to a gene: 2. CDR3 DNA sequence: TGTGCCAGCAAAGGGGGCGCTGGAAACACCATATATTTT. It encodes CASKGGAGNTIYF.

The J gene is TRBJ1-1, the V gene TRBV7-9; TRBD1 might be the D (6 bases). This CDR3 is 14 amino acids long. The germline gives CDR1 SEHNR, CDR2 FQNEAQ (reference sequence). Trimming removed 2 bases from V and 0 bases from J, with 7 bases in between. CDR3 coding DNA: TGTGCCAGCAGCTTAAAGGGGGTGAACACTGAAGCTTTCTTT. It is translated as CASSLKGVNTEAFF.

The V and J genes are TRBV6-5 and TRBJ1-1; TRBD1 matches 9 bases. The CDR3 spans 14 residues. The V gene's germline CDR1 is MNHEY and CDR2 SVGAGI. V lost 6 bases and J lost 4; bases outside the gene matches: 6. This CDR3 reads CASRGGTGSTEAFF. The CDR3, as DNA: TGTGCCAGCAGGGGGGGGACAGGGTCCACTGAAGCTTTCTTT.

The chain couples TRBV28 to TRBJ2-7, with D possibly TRBD1 on 5 matching bases. V lost 5 bases, J lost 0 bases, and 20 bases lay in between. The CDR3 consists of 17 residues. Looked up from germline, CDR1 is MDHEN and CDR2 is SYDVKM. As DNA, the CDR3 is TGTGCCAGCAGTCCTGAACGGACACATTCTAGCTCCTACGAGCAGTACGTC. Amino acids: CASSPERTHSSSYEQYV.

The chain has TRBV5-6 and TRBJ2-7; TRBD1 aligns across 9 bases. The CDR3 consists of 15 residues. Germline CDR1 reads SGHDT; CDR2 reads YYEEEE. J gave up 9 bases and V 0 bases, and 10 bases lay outside the gene matches. In DNA, the CDR3 is TGTGCCAGCAGCTTGGACACAGGGGGCGGGCTAGGGCAGTACTTC. Translated, it gives CASSLDTGGGLGQYF.

V usage is TRBV6-2 or TRBV6-3 and J usage is TRBJ1-5; a weak D match, TRBD1 (5 bases). The ends were cut back, 5 bases at V and 7 bases at J, with 15 bases in the middle. The CDR3 totals 14 residues. Germline V lookup: CDR1 MNHEY, CDR2 SVGEGT. The CDR3 region is CASSRFAGRQPQHF. DNA for the CDR3: TGTGCCAGCAGTAGGTTCGCAGGGCGACAGCCCCAGCATTTT.

The chain combines TRBV1 with TRBJ2-7; no check of the table's D call, TRBD1, against the DNA was made. TRBV1 is a listed pseudogene. The CDR3 sequence is 14 residues long. CDR3 region: CTSSPKGQYYEQYV. The CDR3 DNA is TGCACCAGCAGCCCTAAGGGACAGTACTACGAGCAGTACGTC.

The chain joins TRBV28 to TRBJ1-6; D not certain. This CDR3 contains 14 residues. Between the trimmed V and J ends, which lost 3 bases and 3 bases, there was a span of 6 bases. Per the germline V gene, CDR1 is MDHEN and CDR2 is SYDVKM. CDR3 amino acids: CASSFLLYNSPLHF. The CDR3 nucleotides are TGTGCCAGCAGTTTTTTACTCTATAATTCACCCCTCCACTTT.

The J gene is TRBJ1-1, the V gene TRBV7-9; D ambiguous. Trimming pared 5 bases from V and 4 bases from J, leaving 11 bases between. Germline values: CDR1 SEHNR, CDR2 FQNEAQ (reference sequence). The CDR3 loop spans 13 amino acids. CDR3 in amino acids: CASSPTTVTEAFF. Written as DNA, the CDR3 is TGTGCCAGCAGCCCTACTACAGTCACTGAAGCTTTCTTT.

This clone was recorded a few times. The J gene is TRBJ2-3, the V gene TRBV6-5, with D possibly matching TRBD1 (6 bases). Germline CDR1 MNHEY, CDR2 SVGAGI. The CDR3 sequence is 14 residues long. V was trimmed by 3 bases and J by 4 bases, leaving 11 bases between them. The CDR3 spells CASSYRGISDTQYF. As DNA, the CDR3 is TGTGCCAGCAGTTATAGGGGGATTTCAGATACGCAGTATTTT.

This clone was seen once. The rearrangement uses TRBV7-8 and TRBJ1-5; D unclear. The CDR3 is made up of 14 amino acids. Trimming shortened V by 7 bases and J by 5 bases, and 15 bases separated the two germline ends. Germline CDR1 SGHVS, CDR2 FQNEAQ. For the CDR3, the DNA is TGTGCCAGCAACCCCAAAGGTGTTGATCAGCCCCAGCATTTT. Translation: CASNPKGVDQPQHF.

The chain is built from TRBV19 and TRBJ1-1; D gene uncertain. The CDR3 totals 13 residues. Trimming took off 5 bases at V and 1 base at J, with 8 bases between the two ends. Germline V CDR1 and CDR2: LNHDA, SQIVND (reference sequence). CDR3 sequence: CASSFIENTEAFF. The CDR3 nucleotides read TGTGCCAGTAGTTTCATCGAGAACACTGAAGCTTTCTTT. Supplemented by reference TRBV19 and TRBJ1-1, the full variable domain reads DGGITQSPKYLFRKEGQNVTLSCEQNLNHDAMYWYRQDPGQGLRLIYYSQIVNDFQKGDIAEGYSVSREKKESFPLTVTSAQKNPTAFYLCASSFIENTEAFFGQGTRLTVV.

This clone was found a few times. V is TRBV30 and J is TRBJ2-1; TRBD1 matches 9 bases. CDR1 and CDR2 from the germline V gene are GTSNPN and SVGIG (reference sequence). V trimming: 7 bases; J trimming: 6 bases; junction bases outside the gene matches: 4. The CDR3 totals 12 residues. The chain's CDR3 is CAYKDRGNEQFF. The DNA of the CDR3 is TGTGCCTACAAGGACAGGGGCAATGAGCAGTTCTTC.

This chain uses TRBV5-6 with TRBJ1-5; perhaps TRBD1 as D (5 bases). The CDR3 is made up of 15 amino acids. Trimming removed 3 bases at V and 10 bases at J, with 20 bases between. Germline CDR1 is SGHDT and CDR2 is YYEEEE. The CDR3 loop reads CASSSRDLNIGPQHF. In DNA form, the CDR3 reads TGTGCCAGCAGCTCGCGGGACCTAAACATTGGCCCCCAGCATTTT.

This chain connects TRBV7-3 to TRBJ2-1, with 7 positions matching TRBD2. The CDR3 extends over 14 amino acids. Germline CDR1 reads SGHTA; CDR2 reads FQGTGA. Trimming removed 5 bases from V and 9 bases from J; junction bases left unmatched: 10. CDR3 region: CASSLGLETSEQFF. The DNA of the CDR3 is TGTGCCAGCAGCCTCGGACTAGAAACCTCTGAGCAGTTCTTC.

The count of this clone is one. The chain is built from TRBV6-5 and TRBJ1-5; 7 bases are shared with TRBD1. This CDR3 is 15 amino acids long. Germline CDR1 MNHEY, CDR2 SVGAGI. After removal of 6 bases from V and 5 bases from J, the junction contained 10 bases not matched to a gene. The chain's CDR3 is CASSRGQVGDQPQHF. The CDR3, as DNA: TGTGCCAGCAGCCGTGGACAGGTTGGGGATCAGCCCCAGCATTTT.

V and J are TRBV29-1 and TRBJ1-1, with D unresolved. Germline CDR1 SQVTM, CDR2 ANQGSEA. V was clipped by 3 bases and J by 1 base, with 12 bases between them. The CDR3 is 14 amino acids. The CDR3 DNA is TGCAGCGTTGATCCATGGCAGAAGAACACTGAAGCTTTCTTT. Translating gives CSVDPWQKNTEAFF.

The chain links TRBV11-2 to TRBJ1-4; weak D call: TRBD1 (5 bases). V lost 5 bases to trimming and J lost 7 bases, with 17 bases between them. Looked up from germline, CDR1 is SGHAT and CDR2 is FQNNGV. This CDR3 is 15 amino acids long. CDR3: CASSPMGGESEKLFF. The DNA for the CDR3 is TGTGCCAGCAGCCCAATGGGGGGGGAAAGTGAAAAACTGTTTTTT.

V and J are TRBV2 and TRBJ1-1; TRBD1 might be the D (5 bases). CDR3 size: 13 residues. Germline values: CDR1 SNHLY, CDR2 FYNNEI. Trimming left V 6 bases short and J 2 bases short, with 10 bases between. The CDR3 DNA is TGTGCCAGCAGGCGGGACGTAAACACTGAAGCTTTCTTT. Its protein is CASRRDVNTEAFF.

The genes are TRBV5-4 and TRBJ2-7; 7 bases match TRBD1. After removal of 3 bases from V and 3 bases from J, the junction contained 6 bases not matched to a gene. Germline values: CDR1 SGHNT, CDR2 YYREEE (reference sequence). The CDR3 totals 14 residues. The CDR3 loop reads CASSWDRDSYEQYV. The CDR3 nucleotides are TGTGCCAGCAGCTGGGACCGGGACAGCTACGAGCAGTACGTC.

V usage is TRBV11-2 and J usage is TRBJ1-2; no definite D call. Germline assignment: CDR1 SGHAT and CDR2 FQNNGV. This CDR3 is 12 amino acids long. Trimming took 5 bases from V and 1 from J, leaving 5 bases between them. The CDR3 bases are TGTGCCAGCAGCCCGCATAACTATGGCTACACCTTC. Residues: CASSPHNYGYTF.

Here the CDR3 DNA reads TGTGCCAGCAGCTTAGAGGGCACCGGGGAGCTGTTTTTT. Translation gives CASSLEGTGELFF. The chain has TRBV7-2 and TRBJ2-2; no definite D call. Trimming removed 1 base from V and 4 bases from J, with 4 bases in between. Germline values: CDR1 SGHTA, CDR2 FQGNSA. CDR3 length: 13 residues. The whole variable domain, filled in from reference TRBV7-2 and TRBJ2-2, reads GAGVSQSPSNKVTEKGKDVELRCDPISGHTALYWYRQSLGQGLEFLIYFQGNSAPDKSGLPSDRFSAERTGGSVSTLTIQRTQQEDSAVYLCASSLEGTGELFFGEGSRLTVL.

This clone was observed once. This chain connects TRBV6-5 to TRBJ2-3, with 7 bases lining up with TRBD2. CDR3 length: 14 amino acids. CDR1 MNHEY and CDR2 SVGAGI come from the germline V gene. Unmatched junction bases numbered 5, after V lost 8 bases and J lost 0 bases. The CDR3 region is CASGLADSTDTQYF. The CDR3 region has the DNA TGTGCCAGCGGGCTAGCGGACAGCACAGATACGCAGTATTTT.

The rearrangement links TRBV28 to TRBJ1-1; 9 nucleotides agree with TRBD1. Unmatched junction bases numbered 3, after V lost 9 bases and J lost 1 base. Germline assignment: CDR1 MDHEN and CDR2 SYDVKM. The CDR3 runs 13 residues. CDR3 residues: CASPGQGNTEAFF. The CDR3 DNA sequence: TGTGCCAGTCCGGGACAGGGGAACACTGAAGCTTTCTTT. Together with reference TRBV28 and TRBJ1-1, the CDR3 gives the full variable domain: DVKVTQSSRYLVKRTGEKVFLECVQDMDHENMFWYRQDPGLGLRLIYFSYDVKMKEKGDIPEGYSVSREKKERFSLILESASTNQTSMYLCASPGQGNTEAFFGQGTRLTVV.